These 3 T cell receptor beta chains were all obtained from the same sample, sequenced in a study of T cell responses to AZD1222 COVID-19 vaccine. TCRdb's table, derived via immunoSEQ multiplex PCR, lists solely in-frame clones and lacks some. The sample contains tens of thousands of clones, approximately 90% of which appear only once. This specimen consisted of peripheral blood, obtained on day 0 of AZD1222 vaccination. Every receptor here comes from an adult in good health.

The rearrangement links TRBV10-3 to TRBJ1-1; D uncertain. The CDR3 is made up of 14 amino acids. Germline CDR1 is ENHRY and CDR2 is SYGVKD. Trimming took off 10 bases at V and 1 base at J, with 16 bases between the two ends. Written as DNA, the CDR3 is TGTGCCACCAACCGGGAAAGCACGAACACTGAAGCTTTCTTT. Translating gives CATNRESTNTEAFF.

The chain links TRBV6-6 to TRBJ1-5; D is ambiguous. The CDR3 sequence is 14 residues long. Trimming pared 3 bases from V and 5 bases from J, leaving 11 bases between. CDR1 and CDR2 from the germline V gene are MNHNY and SVGAGI (reference sequence). The CDR3 reads CASSYVGSDQPQHF. The CDR3 DNA follows: TGTGCCAGCAGTTATGTGGGTTCGGATCAGCCCCAGCATTTT.

V is TRBV18 and J is TRBJ2-3; D remains unclear. CDR3 length: 15 residues. Per germline, CDR1 KGHSH and CDR2 LQKENI. The V and J ends lost 4 bases and 0 bases respectively, with 11 bases between them. In nucleotides, the CDR3 is TGTGCCAGCTCACTAGTATCGGCTAGCACAGATACGCAGTATTTT. This encodes CASSLVSASTDTQYF.